The 8 T cell receptor beta chains below come from one sample, sequenced in a study of blood T cell repertoires in COVID-19. Some clones are missing from TCRdb's copy, which holds only in-frame ones; the method was immunoSEQ multiplex PCR. The sample records tens of thousands of clones, around nine tenths being singletons. Sequenced input: peripheral blood. All receptors derive from a man between 65 and 85 years old with acute or convalescent COVID-19.

V gene TRBV12-3 or TRBV12-4 combines with J gene TRBJ2-7; 9 nucleotides align to TRBD1. J was trimmed by 13 bases and V by 0 bases; bases with no gene match: 7. This CDR3 spans 13 amino acids. CDR3 amino acids: CASSLALGTGSYF. CDR3 sequence (DNA): TGTGCCAGCAGTTTAGCTTTAGGGACAGGGTCTTACTTC.

The J gene is TRBJ2-2, the V gene TRBV6-4; 9 bases fit TRBD2. J lost 4 bases, V lost 3 bases, and 12 bases had no gene match. Germline V gene data show CDR1 as MRHNA and CDR2 as SNTAGT. This CDR3 comprises 18 residues. DNA of the CDR3: TGTGCCAGCAGTGAGGCGGGGGGGGTATCCCGAGGCACCGGGGAGCTGTTTTTT. Translated, it gives CASSEAGGVSRGTGELFF.

V and J are TRBV14 and TRBJ2-5; D unclear. V was pared by 0 bases and J by 1 base, with 6 bases between. This CDR3 has 14 amino acids. Per the germline V gene, CDR1 is SGHDN and CDR2 is FVKESK. The CDR3 loop is CASSQDRVQETQYF. CDR3 DNA: TGTGCCAGCAGCCAAGATCGAGTCCAAGAGACCCAGTACTTC.

CDR3 region: CASSGGGSGANVLTF. CDR3 DNA: TGTGCCAGCAGCGGGGGGGGCTCTGGGGCCAACGTCCTGACTTTC. V usage is TRBV5-4 and J usage is TRBJ2-6; 7 bases map to TRBD2. The V gene end was trimmed by 4 bases and the J gene end by 0 bases; junction bases not matched to a gene: 1. Germline V gene sequence: CDR1 SGHNT, CDR2 YYREEE (reference sequence). CDR3 size: 15 residues.

The rearrangement uses TRBV6-1 and TRBJ2-7, with TRBD1 matching over 11 bases. The germline V gene encodes CDR1 MNHNS and CDR2 SASEGT. Germline trimming cut 2 bases from V and 4 bases from J; bases unmatched to any gene: 4. This CDR3 has 15 amino acids. Here the CDR3 DNA reads TGTGCCAGCAGTGAACCGGACAGGGGGCCGTACGAGCAGTACTTC. Translating it yields CASSEPDRGPYEQYF.

Here the CDR3 reads CASSLPRDTQYF. The DNA of the CDR3 is TGTGCCAGCAGTTTACCCAGAGATACGCAGTATTTT. V gene TRBV12-3 or TRBV12-4 combines with J gene TRBJ2-3; D not resolved. The V gene lost 2 bases and the J gene lost 5 bases, with 5 bases spanning the gap. The CDR3 loop spans 12 amino acids.

V gene TRBV2 combines with J gene TRBJ2-7; 11 bases agree with TRBD1. Germline values: CDR1 SNHLY, CDR2 FYNNEI. V was pared by 8 bases and J by 0 bases, with 0 bases of the junction left unmatched. The CDR3 consists of 13 residues. The CDR3 bases are TGTGCCAGCGGGACAGGGGGCTCCTACGAGCAGTACTTC. Translated, it gives CASGTGGSYEQYF.

V is TRBV4-1 and J is TRBJ2-7; D is possibly TRBD1 (6 bases). V lost 1 base and J lost 6, with 13 bases in between. CDR3 length equals 14 residues. Germline CDR1 reads MGHRA; CDR2 reads YSYEKL. The CDR3: CASSQGVAGVEQYF. The CDR3 DNA reads TGCGCCAGCAGCCAAGGGGTTGCAGGGGTCGAGCAGTACTTC.